The TCR beta chain under discussion was sequenced for a study of response to subunit inactivated influenza vaccine. This CDR3 contains 18 residues. Trimming cost V 1 base and J 3 bases; bases outside gene matches: 11. Germline CDR1 reads MGHRA; CDR2 reads YSYEKL. TCRdb reprocessed the RT-PCR reads with MiXCR, giving one entry per CDR3 protein. The table includes around 320,000 distinct CDR3 sequences, 20% to 25% detected once. Source: PBMCs from blood, taken less than 22 months after vaccination. This sequence joins TRBV4-1 and TRBJ2-1; 8 bases are shared with TRBD2. This clonotype originated in a man between 45 and 75 years old who received an inactivated influenza vaccine. CDR3 loop: CASSQVSAGAGHYNEQFF. CDR3 nucleotides: TGCGCCAGCAGCCAAGTTTCAGCGGGAGCTGGACACTACAATGAGCAGTTCTTC.